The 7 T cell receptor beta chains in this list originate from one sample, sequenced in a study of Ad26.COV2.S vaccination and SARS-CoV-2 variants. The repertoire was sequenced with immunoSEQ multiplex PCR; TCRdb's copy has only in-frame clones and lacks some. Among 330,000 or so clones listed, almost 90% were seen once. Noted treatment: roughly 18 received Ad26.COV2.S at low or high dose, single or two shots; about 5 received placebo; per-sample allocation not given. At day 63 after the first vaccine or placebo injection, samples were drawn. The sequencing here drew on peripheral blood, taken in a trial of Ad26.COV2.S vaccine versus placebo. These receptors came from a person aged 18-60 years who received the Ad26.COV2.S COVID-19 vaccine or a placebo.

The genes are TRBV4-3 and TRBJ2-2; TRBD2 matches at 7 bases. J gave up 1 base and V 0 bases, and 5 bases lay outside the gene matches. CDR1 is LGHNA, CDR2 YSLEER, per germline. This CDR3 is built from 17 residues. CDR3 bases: TGCGCCAGCAGCCAAGATCTAGAGCGGGGGAACACCGGGGAGCTGTTTTTT. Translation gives CASSQDLERGNTGELFF.

This chain's CDR3 is CASRTTGQGGQPQHF. The DNA of the CDR3 is TGTGCCAGTAGAACTACCGGACAGGGAGGGCAGCCCCAGCATTTT. The rearrangement joins TRBV19 to TRBJ1-5; 8 bases line up with TRBD1. The CDR3 sequence is 15 residues long. V lost 6 bases, J lost 7 bases, and 11 bases stayed unmatched. Germline CDR1 is LNHDA and CDR2 is SQIVND (reference sequence).

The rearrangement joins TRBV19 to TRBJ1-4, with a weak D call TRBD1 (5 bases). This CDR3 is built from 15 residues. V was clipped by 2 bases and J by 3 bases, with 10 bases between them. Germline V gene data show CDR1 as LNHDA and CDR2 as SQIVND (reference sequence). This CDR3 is CASSILGEANEKLFF. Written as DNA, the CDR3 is TGTGCCAGTAGTATATTAGGGGAGGCTAATGAAAAACTGTTTTTT. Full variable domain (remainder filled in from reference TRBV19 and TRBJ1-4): DGGITQSPKYLFRKEGQNVTLSCEQNLNHDAMYWYRQDPGQGLRLIYYSQIVNDFQKGDIAEGYSVSREKKESFPLTVTSAQKNPTAFYLCASSILGEANEKLFFGSGTQLSVL.

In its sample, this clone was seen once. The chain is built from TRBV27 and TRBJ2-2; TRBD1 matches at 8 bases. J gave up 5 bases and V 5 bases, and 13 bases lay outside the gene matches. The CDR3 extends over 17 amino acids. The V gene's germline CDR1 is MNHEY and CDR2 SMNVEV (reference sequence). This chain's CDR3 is CASSPQGALFPTGELFF. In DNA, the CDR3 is TGTGCCAGCAGTCCCCAGGGGGCCCTTTTCCCGACCGGGGAGCTGTTTTTT.

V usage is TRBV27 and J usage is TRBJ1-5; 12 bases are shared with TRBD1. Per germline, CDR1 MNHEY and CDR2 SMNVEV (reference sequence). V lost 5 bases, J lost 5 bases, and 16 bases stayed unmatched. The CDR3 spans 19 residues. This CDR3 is CASSPLGQGATMRDQPQHF. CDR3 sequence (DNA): TGTGCCAGCAGTCCGCTGGGACAGGGGGCTACAATGCGCGATCAGCCCCAGCATTTT.

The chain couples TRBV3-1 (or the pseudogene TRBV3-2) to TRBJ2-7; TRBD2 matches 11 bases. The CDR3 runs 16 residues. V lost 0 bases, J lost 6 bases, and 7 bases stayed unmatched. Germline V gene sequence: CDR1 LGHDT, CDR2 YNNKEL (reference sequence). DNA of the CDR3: TGTGCCAGCAGCCAAGAGGGACTAGCGGCTGTGGGCGAGCAGTACGTC. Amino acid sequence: CASSQEGLAAVGEQYV.

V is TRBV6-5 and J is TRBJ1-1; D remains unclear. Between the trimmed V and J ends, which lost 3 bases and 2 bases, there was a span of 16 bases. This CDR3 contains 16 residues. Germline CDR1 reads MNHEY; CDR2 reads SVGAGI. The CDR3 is CASSYTPGRPNTEAFF. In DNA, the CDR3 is TGTGCCAGCAGTTATACGCCGGGGAGGCCCAACACTGAAGCTTTCTTT.